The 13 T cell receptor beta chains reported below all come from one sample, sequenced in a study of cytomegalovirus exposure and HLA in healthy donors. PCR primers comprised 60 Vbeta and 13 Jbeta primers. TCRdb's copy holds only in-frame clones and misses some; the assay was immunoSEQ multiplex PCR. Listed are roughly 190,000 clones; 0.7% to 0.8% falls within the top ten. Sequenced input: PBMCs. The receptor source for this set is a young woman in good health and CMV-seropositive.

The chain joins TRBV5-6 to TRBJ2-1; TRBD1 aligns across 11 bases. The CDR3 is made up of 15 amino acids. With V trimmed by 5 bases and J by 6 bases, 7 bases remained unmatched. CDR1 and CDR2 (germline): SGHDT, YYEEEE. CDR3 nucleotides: TGTGCCAGCAGACGGACAGGGGGCCGAATCAATGAGCAGTTCTTC. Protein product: CASRRTGGRINEQFF.

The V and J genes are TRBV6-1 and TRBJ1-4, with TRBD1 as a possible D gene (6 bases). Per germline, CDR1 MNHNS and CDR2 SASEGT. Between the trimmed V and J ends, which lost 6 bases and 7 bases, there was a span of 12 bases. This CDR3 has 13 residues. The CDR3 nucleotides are TGTGCCAGCAGCCTCGGGACATCTGAAAAACTGTTTTTT. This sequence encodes CASSLGTSEKLFF.

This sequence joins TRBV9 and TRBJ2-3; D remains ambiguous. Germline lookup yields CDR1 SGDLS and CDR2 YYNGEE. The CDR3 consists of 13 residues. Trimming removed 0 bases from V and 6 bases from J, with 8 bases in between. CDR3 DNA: TGTGCCAGCAGCGTAGCATTAGTTGATACGCAGTATTTT. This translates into CASSVALVDTQYF. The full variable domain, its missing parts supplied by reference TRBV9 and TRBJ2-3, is DSGVTQTPKHLITATGQRVTLRCSPRSGDLSVYWYQQSLDQGLQFLIQYYNGEERAKGNILERFSAQQFPDLHSELNLSSLELGDSALYFCASSVALVDTQYFGPGTRLTVL.

The CDR3 nucleotides read TGTGCCAGCAGTGAACAACAGGGGGCTTATGAGACCCAGTACTTC. This gives the protein CASSEQQGAYETQYF. V is TRBV6-1 and J is TRBJ2-5, with 9 positions matching TRBD1. The CDR3 has 15 amino acids. V trimming: 2 bases; J trimming: 5 bases; junction bases outside the gene matches: 6. Per germline, CDR1 MNHNS and CDR2 SASEGT.

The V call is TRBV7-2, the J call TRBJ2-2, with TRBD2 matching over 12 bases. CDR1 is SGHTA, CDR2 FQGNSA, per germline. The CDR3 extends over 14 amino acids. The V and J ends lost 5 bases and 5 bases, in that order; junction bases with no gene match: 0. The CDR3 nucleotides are TGTGCCAGCAGCGGGACTAGCGGGACCGGGGAGCTGTTTTTT. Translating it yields CASSGTSGTGELFF.

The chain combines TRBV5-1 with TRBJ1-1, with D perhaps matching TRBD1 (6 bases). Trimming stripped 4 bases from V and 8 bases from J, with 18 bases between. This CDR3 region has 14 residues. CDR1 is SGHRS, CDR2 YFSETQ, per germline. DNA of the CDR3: TGCGCCAGCAGCCCGGTAACAGGGTCGGGGGAAGCTTTCTTT. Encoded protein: CASSPVTGSGEAFF.

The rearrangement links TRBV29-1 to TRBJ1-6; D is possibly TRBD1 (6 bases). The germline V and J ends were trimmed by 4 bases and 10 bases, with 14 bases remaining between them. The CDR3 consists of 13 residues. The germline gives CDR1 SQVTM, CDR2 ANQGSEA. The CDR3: CSVGEGGQSPLHF. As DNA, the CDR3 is TGCAGCGTTGGGGAGGGGGGCCAATCACCCCTCCACTTT. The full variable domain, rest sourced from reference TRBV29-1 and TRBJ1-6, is SAVISQKPSRDICQRGTSLTIQCQVDSQVTMMFWYRQQPGQSLTLIATANQGSEATYESGFVIDKFPISRPNLTFSTLTVSNMSPEDSSIYLCSVGEGGQSPLHFGNGTRLTVT.

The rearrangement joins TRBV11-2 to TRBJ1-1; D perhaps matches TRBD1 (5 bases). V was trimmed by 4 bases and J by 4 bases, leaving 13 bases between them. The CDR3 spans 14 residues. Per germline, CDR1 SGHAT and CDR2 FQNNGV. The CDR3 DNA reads TGTGCCAGCAGCTCCGTGGGTCAGGGCACTGAAGCTTTCTTT. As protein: CASSSVGQGTEAFF.

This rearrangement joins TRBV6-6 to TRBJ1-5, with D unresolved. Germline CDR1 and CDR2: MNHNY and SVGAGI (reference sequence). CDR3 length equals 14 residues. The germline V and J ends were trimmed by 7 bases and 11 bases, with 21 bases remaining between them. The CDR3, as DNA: TGTGCCAGCACCCGGCCGGGGTCCCCAAGGGCCCAGCATTTT. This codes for CASTRPGSPRAQHF.

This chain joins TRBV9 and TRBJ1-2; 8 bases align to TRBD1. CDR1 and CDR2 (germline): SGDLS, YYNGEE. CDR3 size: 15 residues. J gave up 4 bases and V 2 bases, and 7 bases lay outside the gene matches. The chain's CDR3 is CASSVPNTGGYGYTF. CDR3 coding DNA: TGTGCCAGCAGCGTTCCCAATACAGGGGGCTATGGCTACACCTTC.

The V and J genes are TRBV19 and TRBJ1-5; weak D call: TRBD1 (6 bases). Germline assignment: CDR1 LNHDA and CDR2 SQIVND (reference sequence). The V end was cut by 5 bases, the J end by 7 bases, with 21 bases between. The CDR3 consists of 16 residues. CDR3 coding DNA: TGTGCCAGTAGTCCCTTGGGAGGGGGAGTGGACCAGCCCCAGCATTTT. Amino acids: CASSPLGGGVDQPQHF.

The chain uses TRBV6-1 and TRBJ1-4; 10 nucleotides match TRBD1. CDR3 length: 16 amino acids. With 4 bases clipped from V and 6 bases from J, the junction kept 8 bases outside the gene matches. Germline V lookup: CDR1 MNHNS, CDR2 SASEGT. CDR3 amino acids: CASSGWDRGFDEKLFF. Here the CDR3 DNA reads TGTGCCAGCAGTGGGTGGGACAGGGGTTTTGATGAAAAACTGTTTTTT.

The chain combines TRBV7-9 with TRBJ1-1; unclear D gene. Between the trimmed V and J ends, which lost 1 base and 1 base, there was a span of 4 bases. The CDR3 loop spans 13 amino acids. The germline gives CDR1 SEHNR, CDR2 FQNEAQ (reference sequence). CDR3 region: CASSLGQNTEAFF. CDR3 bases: TGTGCCAGCAGCTTAGGGCAGAACACTGAAGCTTTCTTT.